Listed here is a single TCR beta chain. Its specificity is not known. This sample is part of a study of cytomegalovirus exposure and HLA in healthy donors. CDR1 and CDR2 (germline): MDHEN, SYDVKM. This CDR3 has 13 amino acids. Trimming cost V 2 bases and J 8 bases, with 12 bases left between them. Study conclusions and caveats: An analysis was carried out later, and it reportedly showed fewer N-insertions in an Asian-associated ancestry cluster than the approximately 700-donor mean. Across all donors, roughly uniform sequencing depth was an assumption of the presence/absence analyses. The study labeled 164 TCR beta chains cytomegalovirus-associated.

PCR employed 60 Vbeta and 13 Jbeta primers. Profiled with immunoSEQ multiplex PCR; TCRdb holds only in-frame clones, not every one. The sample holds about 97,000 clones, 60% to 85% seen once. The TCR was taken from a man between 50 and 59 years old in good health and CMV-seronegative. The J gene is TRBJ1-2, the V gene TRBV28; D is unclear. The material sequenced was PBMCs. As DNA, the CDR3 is TGTGCCAGCAGTTTAGCCGGGGTTGGGGGCTACACCTTC. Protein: CASSLAGVGGYTF.